The 10 T cell receptor beta chains reported below all come from one sample, sequenced in a study of T cell changes during pregnancy in multiple sclerosis. Data came from immunoSEQ multiplex PCR; TCRdb stores just in-frame clones and leaves some out. In the table there are about 40,000 clones, about 94% of which are singletons. The starting material was CD4+ T cells from peripheral blood mononuclear cells, obtained after pregnancy. The origin of the receptors is a female donor with multiple sclerosis, enrolled in a pregnancy study.

V and J are TRBV30 and TRBJ1-4; D might be TRBD1 (6 bases). The CDR3 runs 14 residues. CDR1 GTSNPN and CDR2 SVGIG come from the germline V gene (reference sequence). The V end lost 5 bases, the J end lost 3 bases, and 13 bases lay between the germline ends. CDR3 nucleotide sequence: TGTGCCTGGGGGGACATACAACCTAATGAAAAACTGTTTTTT. This encodes CAWGDIQPNEKLFF.

This rearrangement joins TRBV18 to TRBJ2-3; 7 bases line up with TRBD1. V was pared by 6 bases and J by 4 bases, with 7 bases of the junction left unmatched. The CDR3 has 14 residues. The V gene's germline CDR1 is KGHSH and CDR2 LQKENI. The DNA of the CDR3 is TGTGCCAGCTCCACCAGGGGGACGGCAGATACGCAGTATTTT. Protein sequence: CASSTRGTADTQYF.

The chain is built from TRBV19 and TRBJ2-5, with 7 nucleotides matching TRBD1. Looked up from germline, CDR1 is LNHDA and CDR2 is SQIVND (reference sequence). Trimming at V came to 6 bases and at J to 4 bases, leaving 5 bases not matched to a gene. This CDR3 is 13 amino acids long. CDR3 nucleotide sequence: TGTGCCAGTAGCCACAACAGGGGAGAGACCCAGTACTTC. Protein: CASSHNRGETQYF.

This sequence joins TRBV6-1 and TRBJ2-1; D unresolved. The CDR3 is 15 amino acids. Trimming took 7 bases from V and 0 from J, leaving 13 bases between them. Germline CDR1 is MNHNS and CDR2 is SASEGT. The CDR3 region is CASTLGGSSYNEQFF. CDR3 nucleotide sequence: TGTGCCAGCACCCTAGGTGGTAGCTCCTACAATGAGCAGTTCTTC.

The rearrangement joins TRBV29-1 to TRBJ2-5, with D maybe TRBD2 (5 bases). Trimming pared 4 bases from V and 5 bases from J, leaving 11 bases between. The CDR3 totals 12 residues. Germline loops: CDR1 SQVTM, CDR2 ANQGSEA. CDR3 protein: CSVVAEGETQYF. CDR3 DNA sequence: TGCAGCGTTGTGGCAGAGGGTGAGACCCAGTACTTC.

The chain carries TRBV19 and TRBJ1-2; 7 nucleotides align to TRBD1. The germline V gene has CDR1 LNHDA and CDR2 SQIVND (reference sequence). The junction had 4 bases not matched to a gene; V was cut back by 5 bases and J by 7 bases. The CDR3 extends over 12 amino acids. The CDR3 loop is CASSGGQSGYTF. The CDR3 DNA reads as TGTGCCAGTAGTGGGGGACAGTCTGGCTACACCTTC.

This clone was picked up a small number of times. The V gene is TRBV4-1, the J gene TRBJ1-2, with 8 positions matching TRBD1. Per the germline V gene, CDR1 is MGHRA and CDR2 is YSYEKL. V shed 3 bases, J shed 8 bases, and the junction held 5 bases outside the gene matches. The CDR3 runs 13 residues. CDR3 loop: CASSQTGVWGYTF. CDR3 nucleotides: TGCGCCAGCAGCCAGACAGGGGTTTGGGGCTACACCTTC.

The rearrangement uses TRBV2 and TRBJ1-1, with TRBD1 matching 12 bases. The V gene end was trimmed by 8 bases and the J gene end by 4 bases; junction bases not matched to a gene: 8. CDR1 and CDR2 from the germline V gene are SNHLY and FYNNEI. The CDR3 is made up of 15 amino acids. CDR3 residues: CASSGTGGAGTEAFF. DNA for the CDR3: TGTGCCAGCTCCGGGACAGGGGGCGCGGGCACTGAAGCTTTCTTT.

The rearrangement joins TRBV7-3 to TRBJ2-5, with D possibly TRBD2 on 5 matching bases. Germline V gives CDR1 SGHTA, CDR2 FQGTGA. Deletions cut 4 bases from V and 1 base from J, with 7 bases between. There are 13 residues in the CDR3. In DNA form, the CDR3 reads TGTGCCAGCAGCTCCGAGGGCCAAGAGACCCAGTACTTC. It codes for CASSSEGQETQYF.

The CDR3 sequence: CASSLASTGDGYTF. Written as DNA, the CDR3 is TGTGCCAGCAGCTTAGCGTCGACAGGGGACGGCTACACCTTC. The V gene is TRBV7-3, the J gene TRBJ1-2; TRBD1 aligns across 8 bases. CDR3 size: 14 residues. V shed 2 bases and J 8 bases; nucleotides not matched to a gene: 7. Per germline, CDR1 SGHTA and CDR2 FQGTGA.